This is a list of T cell receptor beta chains from one sample in a study of shared clonotypes between healthy human individuals. TCRdb's copy holds only in-frame clones and misses some; the assay was immunoSEQ multiplex PCR. The repertoire holds approximately 2.4 million clones, with approximately 94% as singletons. What was sequenced was naive CD4+ T cells sorted from blood. The receptors stem from a man aged 18 to 30 in good health. Each CDR3 is given with its conserved first and last residue. Each record gives: CDR3 DNA, CDR3 protein, CDR3 length, V gene, clone size, D gene, J gene. A D gene is named only where the DNA matches it firmly. Some rows mark clone size as missing; the rest say once, few, many or name a class of expanded clone.

TGTGCCAGCAGCTTATCGGCCCCGGAGGGGGACACTGAAGCTTTCTTT,CASSLSAPEGDTEAFF,16,TRBV7-9,NA,NA,TRBJ1-1
TGTGCCAGCAGCGTTGACACCAGGGATCAGCCCCAGCATTTT,CASSVDTRDQPQHF,14,TRBV9,NA,NA,TRBJ1-5
TGTGCCAGTAGTCGACAGGGGATTGGAGGCTACACCTTC,CASSRQGIGGYTF,13,TRBV19,few,TRBD1,TRBJ1-2
TGCGCCAGCAGCCAAGACGGGACAGGGCCAGATACGCAGTATTTT,CASSQDGTGPDTQYF,15,TRBV4-1,once,TRBD1,TRBJ2-3
TGTGCCAGCAGTTTGGGTGAAGGGCCCCTCCACTTT,CASSLGEGPLHF,12,TRBV6-5,NA,NA,TRBJ1-6
TGTGCCAGCAGTGAAAGCTCCAGGATGGTATCACCCCTCCACTTT,CASSESSRMVSPLHF,15,TRBV6-1,NA,NA,TRBJ1-6
TGCGCCAGCAGCCAAGAAGGGACAGCGTTTTCCTACGAGCAGTACTTC,CASSQEGTAFSYEQYF,16,TRBV4-1,NA,TRBD1,TRBJ2-7
TGTGCCAGCAGTTTCCTAGCGGGGGCCTACGAGCAGTACTTC,CASSFLAGAYEQYF,14,TRBV6-5,NA,TRBD2,TRBJ2-7
TGTGCCAGCAGCTTGGCGGAGGGGGGATCCTACGAGCAGTACTTC,CASSLAEGGSYEQYF,15,TRBV5-6,NA,NA,TRBJ2-7
TGCGCCAGCAGCCCCGAACAGGGCTCCTACGAGCAGTACTTC,CASSPEQGSYEQYF,14,TRBV5-1,once,NA,TRBJ2-7
TGTGCCAGCAGCCGTAGGGTCCACCCAGATACGCAGTATTTT,CASSRRVHPDTQYF,14,TRBV7-2,once,NA,TRBJ2-3
TGTGCCAGCAGTCGACTAGCCTCCACAGATACGCAGTATTTT,CASSRLASTDTQYF,14,TRBV6-6,NA,TRBD2,TRBJ2-3
TGTGCCAGCAGCTTAGTAGGTCCAGGAGCTTTCTTT,CASSLVGPGAFF,12,TRBV7-2,NA,NA,TRBJ1-1
TGTGCCATCAGTGAAATGGAAGAGACCCAGTACTTC,CAISEMEETQYF,12,TRBV10-3,NA,NA,TRBJ2-5
TGCGCCAGCAGCCAAGATTTGGGCCAAGTAGGTGGCTACACCTTC,CASSQDLGQVGGYTF,15,TRBV4-3,NA,NA,TRBJ1-2
TGTGCCAGCAGCGCCGGGACTCGGGGGAGCGAGCAGTACTTC,CASSAGTRGSEQYF,14,TRBV5-4,NA,NA,TRBJ2-7
TGTGCCAGTAGTCAACGAAATAGCGGGAGGTCCACCGGGGAGCTGTTTTTT,CASSQRNSGRSTGELFF,17,TRBV19,NA,TRBD2,TRBJ2-2
TGCAGTGCTTCGCCGGAGGGGGAGCAGTACTTC,CSASPEGEQYF,11,TRBV20-1,once,NA,TRBJ2-7
TGTGCCAGCAGCTCGGGGACTAGCGGGAGGTGGGAGACCCAGTACTTC,CASSSGTSGRWETQYF,16,TRBV11-2,NA,TRBD2,TRBJ2-5
TGTGCCTGGGCCCAGGGGATAACCGGGGAGCTGTTTTTT,CAWAQGITGELFF,13,TRBV30,once,NA,TRBJ2-2
TGTGCCAGCAGCTTCCGGTACCAAAATGAAAAACTGTTTTTT,CASSFRYQNEKLFF,14,TRBV14,NA,NA,TRBJ1-4
TGTGCCAGCAGCTTAATGGGGGCCCTGAACACTGAAGCTTTCTTT,CASSLMGALNTEAFF,15,TRBV7-9,once,NA,TRBJ1-1
TGTGCCAGCAGGAATCTGGGCAATGAAAAACTGTTTTTT,CASRNLGNEKLFF,13,TRBV6-1,NA,NA,TRBJ1-4
TGTGCCAGCAGCTCCGTTTGGGTCGACCTACAGGGTGGCTATGGCTACACCTTC,CASSSVWVDLQGGYGYTF,18,TRBV11-2,NA,NA,TRBJ1-2
TGTGCCAGCAGCTTATGGGCGGGAGGGGGCCCATACGAGCAGTACTTC,CASSLWAGGGPYEQYF,16,TRBV7-9,NA,TRBD2,TRBJ2-7
TGTGCCTCGGACAGAAGACGCCATGAAAAACTGTTTTTT,CASDRRRHEKLFF,13,TRBV30,NA,NA,TRBJ1-4
TGTGCCAGCAGTCGGACTTCCCTAGCTGGGGCCAACGTCCTGACTTTC,CASSRTSLAGANVLTF,16,TRBV5-6,NA,NA,TRBJ2-6
TGTGCCAGTAGTGGAACTAGGGAGGGCGAGCAGTACTTC,CASSGTREGEQYF,13,TRBV19,NA,TRBD2,TRBJ2-7
TGTGCCAGCAAACCCATCGGCGGTGAGCAGTACTTC,CASKPIGGEQYF,12,TRBV7-8,once,NA,TRBJ2-7
TGTGCCACTAAGCCCGGGACAGATTCCTACGAGCAGTACTTC,CATKPGTDSYEQYF,14,TRBV6-1,NA,TRBD1,TRBJ2-7
TGTGCCAGCGGCCGGGACAGCGTCTTCTATGGCTACACCTTC,CASGRDSVFYGYTF,14,TRBV2,NA,TRBD1,TRBJ1-2
TGTGCCAGCAGCGGCACAGGGAAATATGGCTACACCTTC,CASSGTGKYGYTF,13,TRBV7-2,NA,NA,TRBJ1-2
TGTGCCAGCAGCGTAGGGACGGATAGCTCCTACGAGCAGTACTTC,CASSVGTDSSYEQYF,15,TRBV9,NA,NA,TRBJ2-7
TGTGCCAGCAGTAGGGATCAAGGTAGAAGTGGCTACACCTTC,CASSRDQGRSGYTF,14,TRBV2,NA,NA,TRBJ1-2
TGCGCCAGCAGCTTGACCGGGACAGGCTTAGCTAACTATGGCTACACCTTC,CASSLTGTGLANYGYTF,17,TRBV5-1,once,TRBD1,TRBJ1-2
TGTGCCAGTAGTATTGGTTTTAAGACCGGGGAGCTGTTTTTT,CASSIGFKTGELFF,14,TRBV19,NA,NA,TRBJ2-2
TGTGCCAGCGGTGACGCTACCTATGGCTACACCTTC,CASGDATYGYTF,12,TRBV6-6,NA,NA,TRBJ1-2
TGCGCCAGCAGCGAAGATTCAGGGGCCGGAGCTTTCTTT,CASSEDSGAGAFF,13,TRBV5-1,NA,NA,TRBJ1-1
TGTGCCTGGGACCAGGACCCCACAGATACGCAGTATTTT,CAWDQDPTDTQYF,13,TRBV30,NA,NA,TRBJ2-3
TGCAGCGTTGTTCGACAGGGCCGGGCCACTGAAGCTTTCTTT,CSVVRQGRATEAFF,14,TRBV29-1,NA,TRBD1,TRBJ1-1
TGTGCCAGTACCGCCGGGGACATCCAGACCCAGTACTTC,CASTAGDIQTQYF,13,TRBV19,once,NA,TRBJ2-5
TGCGCCAGCAGCTTGAGGGCCCCCGGGACAGGGATCCAAGAGACCCAGTACTTC,CASSLRAPGTGIQETQYF,18,TRBV5-1,NA,TRBD1,TRBJ2-5
TGTGCCAGCAGTGAATACAAAGGGGTGAACACCGGGGAGCTGTTTTTT,CASSEYKGVNTGELFF,16,TRBV25-1,NA,NA,TRBJ2-2
TGTGCCAGCAGTCTTGGGCCCGGGGAGCTGTTTTTT,CASSLGPGELFF,12,TRBV6-5,NA,NA,TRBJ2-2
TGTGCCTGGGCGAACAGGGGGCAAGTCTATGGCTACACCTTC,CAWANRGQVYGYTF,14,TRBV30,NA,TRBD1,TRBJ1-2
TGTGCCAGCAGCGGACAGGGTTCCTATCAGCCCCAGCATTTT,CASSGQGSYQPQHF,14,TRBV9,NA,TRBD1,TRBJ1-5
TGTGCCAGCAGCTTAGGGCAGGCCGTGCAAGAGACCCAGTACTTC,CASSLGQAVQETQYF,15,TRBV11-2,NA,NA,TRBJ2-5
TGTGCCAGCAGCTTAGCGCTAGCGGGAGGTTTCACAGATACGCAGTATTTT,CASSLALAGGFTDTQYF,17,TRBV7-2,NA,TRBD2,TRBJ2-3